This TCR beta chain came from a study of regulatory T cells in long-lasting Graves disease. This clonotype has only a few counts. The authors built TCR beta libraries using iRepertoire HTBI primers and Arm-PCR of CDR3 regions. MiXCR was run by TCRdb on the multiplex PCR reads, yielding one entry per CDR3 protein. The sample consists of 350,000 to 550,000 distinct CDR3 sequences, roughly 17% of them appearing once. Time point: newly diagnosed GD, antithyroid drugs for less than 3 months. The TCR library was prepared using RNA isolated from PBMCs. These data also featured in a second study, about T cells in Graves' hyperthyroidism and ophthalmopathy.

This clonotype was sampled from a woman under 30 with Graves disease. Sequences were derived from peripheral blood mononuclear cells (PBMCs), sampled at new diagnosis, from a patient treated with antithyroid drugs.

CDR3 DNA: TGTGCCAGCAGCTCGTTTAGCGGAAGCTCCTACAATGAGCAGTTCTTC. Translating gives CASSSFSGSSYNEQFF. The chain uses TRBV5-8 and TRBJ2-1; perhaps TRBD2 as D (6 bases). Trimming cost V 3 bases and J 0 bases, with 13 bases left between them. The V gene's germline CDR1 is SGHTS and CDR2 YDEGEE. This CDR3 has 16 residues.